This T cell receptor (beta chain) was obtained from a study of T-cell reconstitution after alpha-beta-depleted transplantation in children. After removal of 2 bases from V and 1 base from J, the junction contained 3 bases not matched to a gene. CDR1 is SGHTA, CDR2 FQGTGA, per germline. This CDR3 has 16 amino acids. This clonotype was picked up a small number of times. Unique molecular identifiers were used to barcode this TCRbeta library. TCRdb re-called the PCR reads through MiXCR, storing one row per CDR3 protein. The data contain about 92,000 distinct CDR3 sequences, about 12% of them seen just once; the ten biggest clones take up roughly 14%.

Sequenced material: PBMCs from the stem cell graft donor, taken from the stem cell graft. This chain links TRBV7-3 with TRBJ2-3, with TRBD2 matching 10 bases. The origin of this receptor is a human donor who donated a stem cell graft to a child with inherited bone marrow failure. CDR3 DNA: TGTGCCAGCAGCTTAGGGCTAGCGGGGGGCACAGATACGCAGTATTTT. Translation gives CASSLGLAGGTDTQYF.